This T cell receptor (beta chain) was identified in a study of blood T cell repertoires in COVID-19. The table came from immunoSEQ multiplex PCR; TCRdb's copy has only in-frame clones and leaves some out. The repertoire holds 200,000 to 300,000 clones, with nearly 90% as singletons. This CDR3 region has 13 residues. Germline CDR1 is SGHDT and CDR2 is YYEEEE. Trimming removed 4 bases at V and 4 bases at J, with 6 bases between. The chain joins TRBV5-6 to TRBJ2-6; D call uncertain. This clonotype was sampled from a man younger than 30 with active or convalescent COVID-19. Sequenced sample: peripheral blood. The chain's CDR3 is CASSPIGANVLTF. The CDR3 DNA follows: TGTGCCAGCAGCCCAATCGGGGCCAACGTCCTGACTTTC.